This T cell receptor (beta chain) appears in the sequencing data of a study of blood T cell repertoires in COVID-19 (dated by TCRdb to about 2020). In terms of the full investigation: The collaborator samples originated in the United States, Italy and Spain and spanned the acute and convalescent phases of COVID-19. The material from the prospective study consisted of cDNA or gDNA derived from T cells, B-cell-depleted T cells, or PBMCs. Subjects who had been exposed to COVID-19, were actively infected with it, or had recovered from it provided the deeply sampled blood TCRbeta repertoires that made up the dataset. A freely available public database, intended as a resource for researchers studying the immune response to SARS-CoV-2, is where the repertoires were released. Samples came from the ongoing ImmuneRACE study (first 160 participants) plus 1,254 subjects from 6 global collaborators. Sample metadata almost always included a de-identified subject ID, COVID-19 status, age in years and sex. Where available, HLA class I and class II types were taken from metadata supplied by the sample provider and were not determined by assay-based typing.

A note on this clone: The antigen this receptor binds is unknown. Base qualities were left out, and no much larger clone turns up one base away.

Overall study results and their limits: How much clinical and demographic metadata was included differed by source and by participant, and the metadata was provided uncurated.

TCRbeta CDR3 regions were amplified from genomic DNA using the immunoSEQ Assay, a bias-controlled multiplex PCR. Processing in the source paper ran as follows. Within the assay, amplification of reference gene primers was used to estimate how many nucleated cells each sample contained. To quantify the absolute abundance of each unique TCRbeta CDR3 rearrangement, sequence reads were collapsed and filtered. For each sample, productive Simpson clonality was calculated as the square root of Simpson's diversity index across productive rearrangements. The immuneACCESS repertoire file appears here via TCRdb, limited to in-frame rearrangements. These files lack a portion of the clones; in checked studies, under half of the deficit traces to unresolved V genes, and the cause of the others is not known. V and J calls and clone size are those listed in that table; D and trimming were worked out from the DNA. Here the sample has around 100,000 clones; around 82% occur a single time. Approximately 12% of the sample is taken by the ten largest.

Whole blood was collected in K2EDTA tubes by collaborating institutions according to the institutions' own protocols. For TCRbeta analysis, collaborator samples were shipped as frozen whole blood, as isolated PBMCs, or as DNA extracted from either sample type. Including the terminal cysteine and phenylalanine, the CDR3 comprises 15 residues. Of the read, only the CDR3 DNA is kept; its 45 bases are in frame from base 1. Trimmed from V: 1 base; trimmed from J: 8 bases; junction bases lacking a gene match: 5. The germline V gene specifies SGHTA as CDR1 and FQGTGA as CDR2. The sequence was obtained from a human donor in a cohort sampled during active or convalescent COVID-19. The V and J genes are TRBV7-3 and TRBJ1-6, with 7 bases matching TRBD1. Input material: peripheral blood. CDR3 loop: CASSLRTGRDSPLHF. The DNA reads as follows: TGTGCCAGCAGCTTAAGGACAGGAAGGGATTCACCCCTCCACTTT. The full variable domain, completed from the reference TRBV7-3 and TRBJ1-6 proteins outside the CDR3, reads GAGVSQTPSNKVTEKGKYVELRCDPISGHTALYWYRQSLGQGPEFLIYFQGTGAADDSGLPNDRFFAVRPEGSVSTLKIQRTERGDSAVYLCASSLRTGRDSPLHFGNGTRLTVT.